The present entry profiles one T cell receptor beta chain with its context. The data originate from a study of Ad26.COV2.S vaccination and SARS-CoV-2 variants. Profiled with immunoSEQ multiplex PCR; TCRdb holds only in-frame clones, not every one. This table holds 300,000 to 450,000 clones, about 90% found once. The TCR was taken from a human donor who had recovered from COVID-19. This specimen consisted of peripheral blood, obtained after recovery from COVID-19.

For the CDR3, the DNA is TGTGCCAGCAGCTTGCGGCCAGGGGGTCTAGCCAAAAACATTCAGTACTTC. This encodes CASSLRPGGLAKNIQYF. The chain carries TRBV5-4 and TRBJ2-4, with 7 bases identical to TRBD1. Germline V gene data show CDR1 as SGHNT and CDR2 as YYREEE (reference sequence). J was trimmed by 0 bases and V by 1 base; bases with no gene match: 7. The CDR3 totals 17 residues.